Given below is one T cell receptor beta chain in context. Its antigen is not identified. This sample is part of a study of type 1 regulatory T cells. On the study more broadly: T-allo10 is an in vitro-generated, Tr1-enriched CD4 T cell product specific for alloantigen.

Graft donor-derived T-allo10 cells were described as host-alloantigen-specific, anergic, and alloantigen-specifically suppressive. CDR1 is MGHRA, CDR2 YSYEKL, per germline. V lost 3 bases, J lost 7 bases, and 7 bases stayed unmatched. The CDR3 contains 16 residues. TCRdb reprocessed the reads with MiXCR, giving one entry per CDR3 protein. There are around 69,000 distinct CDR3 sequences in the sample; 63% occur only once, and about 7.3% lies in the top ten. Sequenced sample: cultured T cells, either the whole culture or a sorted T cell fraction (not recorded which). Regarding subset: Tr1-enriched cell product generated in vitro against host alloantigens. The rearrangement joins TRBV4-1 to TRBJ1-5, with 12 nucleotides matching TRBD1. This TCR came from a human donor in good health. CDR3 bases: TGCGCCAGCAGCCATCACCGGGACAGGGGGCGACAGCCCCAGCATTTT. Translated, it gives CASSHHRDRGRQPQHF.